A single T cell receptor beta chain is shown here with its context. Its specificity is not known. The entry originates in a study of vaccination and CD4 T cells after COVID-19. As for the study in general: Either the Pfizer-BioNTech BNT162b2 or Moderna mRNA-1273 vaccine was given as two doses. Post-vaccine sampling followed dose two by a median roughly 65 days (range 14 to 241). Study-wide points: Convalescent patients' median share of reactive clones seen only post-vaccination was approximately 90%.

The treatment: approximately nine-day PBMC culture with coronavirus spike peptide pools or control peptides (ViraFEST assay). Roughly 2.1 million PBMCs went into each well for culture with around 9.2 IU/ml IL-2 and 7.5 to 10 ug/ml peptide pools. An Oncomine TCR Beta short-read assay was used to sequence the DNA from cultured CD4+ T cells. TCRdb reprocessed the PCR reads with MiXCR, giving one entry per CDR3 protein. The sample lists about 15,000 distinct CDR3 sequences; approximately 48% were seen once. CDR3 length: 15 residues. The ends were cut back, 2 bases at V and 7 bases at J, with 17 bases in the middle. Germline values: CDR1 MGHDK, CDR2 SYGVNS.

The TCR originated in a human donor who had recovered from COVID-19. V is TRBV25-1 and J is TRBJ2-5, with D perhaps matching TRBD2 (7 bases). The specimen was CD4+ T cells from blood, cultured in vitro, collected before SARS-CoV-2 vaccination. CDR3 sequence: CASSERGGGYGTQYF. In DNA, the CDR3 is TGTGCCAGCAGTGAACGTGGCGGGGGCTATGGGACCCAGTACTTC.